The rows below give T cell receptor beta chains drawn from one sample of a study of somatic mutations in cytotoxic T cells in rheumatoid arthritis. Some clones are missing from TCRdb's copy, which holds only in-frame ones; the method was immunoSEQ multiplex PCR. Of about 10,000 clones listed, roughly 73% are singletons. Material for sequencing was CD8+ T cells sorted from blood. The receptors stem from a man aged 60 to 69 in good health. Each CDR3 is given with its conserved first and last residue. The order of the fields is D gene, clone size, V gene, J gene, CDR3 protein, CDR3 DNA. D genes are given only for firm matches. Clone size is stated in some rows and not others, as once, few, many or a class when expanded.

D gene: NA; clone size: NA; V gene: TRBV15; J gene: TRBJ2-2; CDR3 protein: CATSRPRGELFF; CDR3 DNA: TGTGCCACCAGCAGACCCCGGGGGGAGCTGTTTTTT
D gene: NA; clone size: few; V gene: TRBV4-1; J gene: TRBJ1-1; CDR3 protein: CASSPSGGITEAFF; CDR3 DNA: TGCGCCAGCAGCCCCTCGGGAGGGATCACTGAAGCTTTCTTT
D gene: NA; clone size: NA; V gene: TRBV7-9; J gene: TRBJ1-4; CDR3 protein: CASSSLHGEGLANEKLFF; CDR3 DNA: TGTGCCAGCAGCTCCCTCCACGGGGAGGGGTTGGCTAATGAAAAACTGTTTTTT
D gene: TRBD1; clone size: NA; V gene: TRBV4-2; J gene: TRBJ1-5; CDR3 protein: CASSQGQGQAISPQHF; CDR3 DNA: TGTGCCAGCAGCCAAGGGCAGGGACAGGCGATATCGCCCCAGCATTTT
D gene: TRBD1; clone size: NA; V gene: TRBV6-1; J gene: TRBJ2-7; CDR3 protein: CASRDRGTYEQYF; CDR3 DNA: TGTGCCAGCAGGGACAGGGGTACCTACGAGCAGTACTTC
D gene: NA; clone size: NA; V gene: TRBV6-5; J gene: TRBJ2-5; CDR3 protein: CASSPTGYLATQYF; CDR3 DNA: TGTGCCAGCAGCCCAACAGGGTACTTAGCGACCCAGTACTTC
D gene: NA; clone size: NA; V gene: TRBV4-2; J gene: TRBJ2-4; CDR3 protein: CASSQEDPPGKNIQYF; CDR3 DNA: TGTGCCAGCAGCCAAGAGGATCCCCCCGGCAAAAACATTCAGTACTTC
D gene: TRBD2; clone size: few; V gene: TRBV9; J gene: TRBJ2-5; CDR3 protein: CASSVHLAGTETQYF; CDR3 DNA: TGTGCCAGCAGCGTCCACCTAGCGGGAACAGAGACCCAGTACTTC
D gene: NA; clone size: few; V gene: TRBV29-1; J gene: TRBJ2-7; CDR3 protein: CSVVLADSYEQYF; CDR3 DNA: TGCAGCGTTGTGTTGGCAGACTCCTACGAGCAGTACTTC
D gene: NA; clone size: NA; V gene: TRBV28; J gene: TRBJ2-1; CDR3 protein: CASNLGGSYNEQFF; CDR3 DNA: TGTGCCAGCAACTTGGGGGGCTCCTACAATGAGCAGTTCTTC
D gene: NA; clone size: NA; V gene: TRBV29-1; J gene: TRBJ2-1; CDR3 protein: CSVAGMVRMDEQFF; CDR3 DNA: TGCAGCGTTGCCGGTATGGTAAGGATGGATGAGCAGTTCTTC
D gene: NA; clone size: NA; V gene: TRBV19; J gene: TRBJ2-1; CDR3 protein: CASSIAGSSYNEQFF; CDR3 DNA: TGTGCCAGTAGTATAGCAGGGAGCTCCTACAATGAGCAGTTCTTC
D gene: NA; clone size: NA; V gene: TRBV5-6; J gene: TRBJ2-2; CDR3 protein: CASSLSQNTGELFF; CDR3 DNA: TGTGCCAGCAGCTTATCACAGAACACCGGGGAGCTGTTTTTT
D gene: NA; clone size: NA; V gene: TRBV27; J gene: TRBJ2-1; CDR3 protein: CASSLPYGEQFF; CDR3 DNA: TGTGCCAGCAGTTTGCCCTACGGTGAGCAGTTCTTC
D gene: NA; clone size: NA; V gene: TRBV6-5; J gene: TRBJ2-5; CDR3 protein: CASSYGGRETQYF; CDR3 DNA: TGTGCCAGCAGTTACGGGGGCAGGGAGACCCAGTACTTC
D gene: NA; clone size: few; V gene: TRBV6-1; J gene: TRBJ1-2; CDR3 protein: CASSGPREIF; CDR3 DNA: TGTGCCAGCAGTGGGCCCCGGGAGATCTTC
D gene: NA; clone size: NA; V gene: TRBV2; J gene: TRBJ2-1; CDR3 protein: CASTTSYNEQFF; CDR3 DNA: TGTGCCAGCACTACCTCCTACAATGAGCAGTTCTTC
D gene: TRBD1; clone size: NA; V gene: TRBV23-1; J gene: TRBJ2-5; CDR3 protein: CARDRGSETQYF; CDR3 DNA: TGCGCCCGGGACAGGGGAAGCGAGACCCAGTACTTC
D gene: TRBD2; clone size: NA; V gene: TRBV6-1; J gene: TRBJ2-4; CDR3 protein: CASSASGGPQDIQYF; CDR3 DNA: TGTGCCAGCAGTGCTAGCGGGGGCCCCCAAGACATTCAGTACTTC
D gene: NA; clone size: few; V gene: TRBV6-1; J gene: TRBJ1-6; CDR3 protein: CASSDDRSRHSPLHF; CDR3 DNA: TGTGCCAGCAGTGACGACAGGTCAAGACATTCACCCCTCCACTTT
D gene: NA; clone size: NA; V gene: TRBV19; J gene: TRBJ2-2; CDR3 protein: CASVADTGELFF; CDR3 DNA: TGTGCCAGCGTAGCGGACACCGGGGAGCTGTTTTTT
D gene: NA; clone size: NA; V gene: TRBV2; J gene: TRBJ1-3; CDR3 protein: CASSEGFNSGNTIYF; CDR3 DNA: TGTGCCAGCAGTGAGGGGTTCAACTCTGGAAACACCATATATTTT
D gene: NA; clone size: few; V gene: TRBV27; J gene: TRBJ1-1; CDR3 protein: CASSLTGGTEAFF; CDR3 DNA: TGTGCCAGCAGTTTGACGGGGGGCACTGAAGCTTTCTTT
D gene: TRBD1; clone size: once; V gene: TRBV4-2; J gene: TRBJ2-5; CDR3 protein: CASSPTTGTAQETQYF; CDR3 DNA: TGTGCCAGCAGCCCAACGACCGGGACAGCACAAGAGACCCAGTACTTC
D gene: TRBD2; clone size: NA; V gene: TRBV19; J gene: TRBJ2-1; CDR3 protein: CASSLWAGGQNEQFF; CDR3 DNA: TGTGCCAGTAGCCTTTGGGCGGGGGGGCAGAATGAGCAGTTCTTC
D gene: TRBD2; clone size: once; V gene: TRBV6-1; J gene: TRBJ2-3; CDR3 protein: CASSDWRGGRDTQYF; CDR3 DNA: TGTGCCAGCAGTGACTGGCGGGGGGGCCGGGATACGCAGTATTTT
D gene: NA; clone size: NA; V gene: TRBV28; J gene: TRBJ1-1; CDR3 protein: CASSWGASEAFF; CDR3 DNA: TGTGCCAGCAGTTGGGGGGCGAGTGAAGCTTTCTTT
D gene: NA; clone size: NA; V gene: TRBV5-5; J gene: TRBJ2-7; CDR3 protein: CASSFSYEQYF; CDR3 DNA: TGTGCCAGCAGCTTCAGCTACGAGCAGTACTTC
D gene: NA; clone size: NA; V gene: TRBV5-5; J gene: TRBJ2-1; CDR3 protein: CASSLRPYNEQFF; CDR3 DNA: TGTGCCAGCAGCTTGCGCCCCTACAATGAGCAGTTCTTC
D gene: NA; clone size: NA; V gene: TRBV10-2; J gene: TRBJ2-2; CDR3 protein: CASAQRLDTGELFF; CDR3 DNA: TGCGCCAGTGCGCAGAGACTAGACACCGGGGAGCTGTTTTTT
D gene: TRBD1; clone size: NA; V gene: TRBV10-3; J gene: TRBJ1-2; CDR3 protein: CAISESTGDNYGYTF; CDR3 DNA: TGTGCCATCAGTGAGTCGACAGGGGATAACTATGGCTACACCTTC
D gene: TRBD1; clone size: NA; V gene: TRBV7-6; J gene: TRBJ1-1; CDR3 protein: CASSLGQGAITEAFF; CDR3 DNA: TGTGCCAGCAGCTTAGGACAGGGGGCGATCACTGAAGCTTTCTTT
D gene: TRBD2; clone size: NA; V gene: TRBV11-2; J gene: TRBJ2-3; CDR3 protein: CASSYAPLAGVSTDTQYF; CDR3 DNA: TGTGCCAGCAGCTACGCCCCACTAGCGGGGGTTAGCACAGATACGCAGTATTTT
D gene: NA; clone size: NA; V gene: TRBV9; J gene: TRBJ2-7; CDR3 protein: CASSPSGRGHASYEQYF; CDR3 DNA: TGTGCCAGCAGCCCGAGTGGGCGGGGACACGCGAGCTACGAGCAGTACTTC
D gene: NA; clone size: NA; V gene: TRBV29-1; J gene: TRBJ1-4; CDR3 protein: CSALGEKLFF; CDR3 DNA: TGCAGCGCGCTAGGAGAAAAACTGTTTTTT
D gene: NA; clone size: NA; V gene: TRBV29-1; J gene: TRBJ2-2; CDR3 protein: CSVDFGSPTGELFF; CDR3 DNA: TGCAGCGTTGATTTCGGGTCTCCCACCGGGGAGCTGTTTTTT
D gene: NA; clone size: NA; V gene: TRBV28; J gene: TRBJ2-7; CDR3 protein: CASSRDNYEQYF; CDR3 DNA: TGTGCCAGCAGTCGGGACAACTACGAGCAGTACTTC
D gene: TRBD1; clone size: few; V gene: TRBV28; J gene: TRBJ2-1; CDR3 protein: CASSPPQGHTVEQFF; CDR3 DNA: TGTGCCAGCAGTCCCCCACAGGGGCACACGGTTGAGCAGTTCTTC
D gene: TRBD2; clone size: NA; V gene: TRBV11-2; J gene: TRBJ2-3; CDR3 protein: CASSLRPIAGESTDTQYF; CDR3 DNA: TGTGCCAGCAGCCTCAGGCCCATAGCGGGAGAGAGCACAGATACGCAGTATTTT
D gene: NA; clone size: NA; V gene: TRBV28; J gene: TRBJ2-7; CDR3 protein: CASSFGLYEQYF; CDR3 DNA: TGTGCCAGCAGTTTCGGGCTTTACGAGCAGTACTTC